This TCR beta chain was sequenced in a study of CD4+ T cells in melanoma. Findings and limits, study-wide: CD8+ T cell, macrophage and B cell function reportedly correlated with neoantigen-specific CD4+ T cells. Diverse differentiation states were reported for melanoma neoantigen-specific CD4+ T cells.

Trimming pared 7 bases from V and 0 bases from J, leaving 4 bases between. Germline CDR1 is SNHLY and CDR2 is FYNNEI. CDR3 length equals 12 residues. The assay was immunoSEQ multiplex PCR, and TCRdb's table has in-frame clones only and misses some. This table has about 55,000 clones, roughly two thirds appearing once. Turning to this clone: Its antigen is as yet unknown.

The chain links TRBV2 to TRBJ1-3; D remains unclear. Sequencing was done on a sample of tumor tissue. This clonotype was sampled from a human donor with melanoma. This chain's CDR3 is CASTVSGNTIYF. Here the CDR3 DNA reads TGTGCCAGCACAGTCTCTGGAAACACCATATATTTT. The full variable domain, completed using reference TRBV2 and TRBJ1-3, is EPEVTQTPSHQVTQMGQEVILRCVPISNHLYFYWYRQILGQKVEFLVSFYNNEISEKSEIFDDQFSVERPDGSNFTLKIRSTKLEDSAMYFCASTVSGNTIYFGEGSWLTVV.